These T cell receptor beta chains were read from a single sample in a study of beta chain features in type 1 diabetes. Sequencing used immunoSEQ multiplex PCR; TCRdb keeps in-frame clones, though not all of them. The sample consists of about 170,000 clones, approximately 8.1% of them appearing once. Material: central memory CD4+ T cells from blood. The origin of the receptors is a man in his late teens or twenties with type 1 diabetes. Each CDR3 is given with its conserved first and last residue. Fields, in order: J gene, D gene, clone size, V gene, CDR3 DNA, CDR3 protein. The D gene is left open where the match is weak. Clone size is not always given. Where it is, it says once, few, many or a class for expanded clones.

J gene: TRBJ2-7; D gene: .; clone size: few; V gene: TRBV6-6; CDR3 DNA: TGTGCCAGCAGTTACTCGAAGGCAATACAGTCCTACGAGCAGTACTTC; CDR3 protein: CASSYSKAIQSYEQYF
J gene: TRBJ2-5; D gene: TRBD2; clone size: .; V gene: TRBV6-5; CDR3 DNA: TGTGCCAGCAGTTTCCTAGCGGGAGGAGAGACCCAGTACTTC; CDR3 protein: CASSFLAGGETQYF
J gene: TRBJ2-5; D gene: .; clone size: .; V gene: TRBV11-2; CDR3 DNA: TGTGCCAGCAGCTTAGTAGGCCTAGCTGGGGAGACCCAGTACTTC; CDR3 protein: CASSLVGLAGETQYF
J gene: TRBJ1-5; D gene: .; clone size: .; V gene: TRBV6-6; CDR3 DNA: TGTGCCAGCACCGAAGGGGCCCTTTGGCAGCCCCAGCATTTT; CDR3 protein: CASTEGALWQPQHF
J gene: TRBJ2-3; D gene: .; clone size: few; V gene: TRBV5-5; CDR3 DNA: TGTGCCAGCCGCACCGGCGGAAACACAGATACGCAGTATTTT; CDR3 protein: CASRTGGNTDTQYF
J gene: TRBJ2-3; D gene: .; clone size: .; V gene: TRBV2; CDR3 DNA: TGTGCCAGCAGTGGGGACAAAGATACGCAGTATTTT; CDR3 protein: CASSGDKDTQYF
J gene: TRBJ2-5; D gene: .; clone size: few; V gene: TRBV2; CDR3 DNA: TGTGCCAGCAGTGAATACGGTGCAGAGACCCAGTACTTC; CDR3 protein: CASSEYGAETQYF
J gene: TRBJ2-6; D gene: .; clone size: .; V gene: TRBV19; CDR3 DNA: TGTGCCAGTAGGGGCAGGGGCTCTGGGGCCAACGTCCTGACTTTC; CDR3 protein: CASRGRGSGANVLTF
J gene: TRBJ2-1; D gene: TRBD2; clone size: .; V gene: TRBV7-9; CDR3 DNA: TGTGCCAGCAGCTTAGGTCCTAGCGGGAGATGGGAGCAGTTCTTC; CDR3 protein: CASSLGPSGRWEQFF
J gene: TRBJ1-4; D gene: .; clone size: few; V gene: TRBV15; CDR3 DNA: TGTGCCACCAGCAGGGGGCCTGGTGAAAAACTGTTTTTT; CDR3 protein: CATSRGPGEKLFF
J gene: TRBJ1-1; D gene: .; clone size: .; V gene: TRBV9; CDR3 DNA: TGTGCCAGCAGCGTAGCACGGGGATCTAACACTGAAGCTTTCTTT; CDR3 protein: CASSVARGSNTEAFF
J gene: TRBJ1-3; D gene: .; clone size: .; V gene: TRBV2; CDR3 DNA: TGTGCCAGCCAGGGAGGCGGAAACACCATATATTTT; CDR3 protein: CASQGGGNTIYF
J gene: TRBJ2-7; D gene: .; clone size: few; V gene: TRBV18; CDR3 DNA: TGTGCCAGCTCACCCCCAAGTTTAGAGGAGCGCTACGAGCAGTACTTC; CDR3 protein: CASSPPSLEERYEQYF
J gene: TRBJ1-2; D gene: TRBD1; clone size: few; V gene: TRBV28; CDR3 DNA: TGTGCCAGCAGTCCGGACAGGGTCTATGGCTACACCTTC; CDR3 protein: CASSPDRVYGYTF
J gene: TRBJ2-5; D gene: .; clone size: few; V gene: TRBV20-1; CDR3 DNA: TGCAGTGCTGCGAATCAAGAGACCCAGTACTTC; CDR3 protein: CSAANQETQYF
J gene: TRBJ1-1; D gene: .; clone size: few; V gene: TRBV10-3; CDR3 DNA: TGTGCCATCAGTGAGTCTACCAGGGCAGAAGTCACTGAAGCTTTCTTT; CDR3 protein: CAISESTRAEVTEAFF
J gene: TRBJ2-7; D gene: .; clone size: .; V gene: TRBV18; CDR3 DNA: TGTGCCAGCTCACTCTTCCCGACAGGCCAACCCTCCTACGAGCAGTACTTC; CDR3 protein: CASSLFPTGQPSYEQYF
J gene: TRBJ1-2; D gene: TRBD1; clone size: few; V gene: TRBV28; CDR3 DNA: TGTGCCAGCAGTGACAGGGAGGCCTATGGCTACACCTTC; CDR3 protein: CASSDREAYGYTF
J gene: TRBJ2-1; D gene: TRBD1; clone size: few; V gene: TRBV5-1; CDR3 DNA: TGCGCCAGCAGCGATGGACAGGGGACGGACAATGAGCAGTTCTTC; CDR3 protein: CASSDGQGTDNEQFF
J gene: TRBJ2-7; D gene: .; clone size: few; V gene: TRBV5-1; CDR3 DNA: TGCGCCAGCAGCTTGGAAGGAGCCGAGCAGTACTTC; CDR3 protein: CASSLEGAEQYF
J gene: TRBJ2-5; D gene: TRBD2; clone size: .; V gene: TRBV28; CDR3 DNA: TGTGCCAGCAGTTTCGGCACAGTAACCCTTTCCAGCGGGGGGGCCATCGCAGAGACCCAGTACTTC; CDR3 protein: CASSFGTVTLSSGGAIAETQYF
J gene: TRBJ1-2; D gene: .; clone size: .; V gene: TRBV19; CDR3 DNA: TGTGCCAGTAGTAGCTCCAGCTATGGCTACACCTTC; CDR3 protein: CASSSSSYGYTF
J gene: TRBJ1-5; D gene: .; clone size: .; V gene: TRBV30; CDR3 DNA: TGTGCCTGGAGCCGGGACAACAATCAGCCCCAGCATTTT; CDR3 protein: CAWSRDNNQPQHF
J gene: TRBJ2-7; D gene: .; clone size: .; V gene: TRBV28; CDR3 DNA: TGTGCCAGCAGTCCCCTGGGAGGCTACGAGCAGTACTTC; CDR3 protein: CASSPLGGYEQYF
J gene: TRBJ2-5; D gene: TRBD2; clone size: few; V gene: TRBV4-3; CDR3 DNA: TGCGCCAGCAGCCAAGAATTATTAGCGGGGGACCCCATATTAGAGACCCAGTACTTC; CDR3 protein: CASSQELLAGDPILETQYF
J gene: TRBJ2-7; D gene: TRBD1; clone size: few; V gene: TRBV6-6; CDR3 DNA: TGTGCCAGCAGTCCTCCGGGACAGGAAGCCTACGAGCAGTACTTC; CDR3 protein: CASSPPGQEAYEQYF
J gene: TRBJ1-2; D gene: .; clone size: few; V gene: TRBV4-3; CDR3 DNA: TGCGCCAGCAGCCAAGACCCGGTAACCTATGGCTACACCTTC; CDR3 protein: CASSQDPVTYGYTF
J gene: TRBJ2-4; D gene: TRBD2; clone size: few; V gene: TRBV2; CDR3 DNA: TGTGCCAGCAGTGGATCGGCGGGAGCGATTCAGTACTTC; CDR3 protein: CASSGSAGAIQYF
J gene: TRBJ2-1; D gene: .; clone size: few; V gene: TRBV7-9; CDR3 DNA: TGTGCCAGCAGCCTCACCCAGTCTTACAATGAGCAGTTCTTC; CDR3 protein: CASSLTQSYNEQFF
J gene: TRBJ1-1; D gene: .; clone size: .; V gene: TRBV27; CDR3 DNA: TGTGCCAGCAGTTTATTCGGGGGAATGGGGACTGAAGCTTTCTTT; CDR3 protein: CASSLFGGMGTEAFF
J gene: TRBJ2-1; D gene: .; clone size: .; V gene: TRBV6-5; CDR3 DNA: TGTGCCAGCAGTTTCCCCGGCGGGAATTTAAATGAGCAGTTCTTC; CDR3 protein: CASSFPGGNLNEQFF
J gene: TRBJ2-1; D gene: .; clone size: few; V gene: TRBV7-2; CDR3 DNA: TGTGCCAGCAGCGCGGACTGGGGTGAGCAGTTCTTC; CDR3 protein: CASSADWGEQFF
J gene: TRBJ2-7; D gene: TRBD2; clone size: few; V gene: TRBV11-3; CDR3 DNA: TGTGCCAGCAGCGTTTTCCACCCCAGACTAGCGGGCCACTACGAGCAGTACTTC; CDR3 protein: CASSVFHPRLAGHYEQYF
J gene: TRBJ1-4; D gene: .; clone size: .; V gene: TRBV5-1; CDR3 DNA: TGCGCCAGCAGCTTGGAGCGGACTAATGAAAAACTGTTTTTT; CDR3 protein: CASSLERTNEKLFF
J gene: TRBJ2-5; D gene: .; clone size: .; V gene: TRBV25-1; CDR3 DNA: TGTGCCAGCAGTGAATTTGATAGGACCCAGTACTTC; CDR3 protein: CASSEFDRTQYF
J gene: TRBJ2-7; D gene: .; clone size: .; V gene: TRBV7-2; CDR3 DNA: TGTGCCAGCAGCCTACAGGGTGGGGACTACGAGCAGTACTTC; CDR3 protein: CASSLQGGDYEQYF
J gene: TRBJ1-6; D gene: .; clone size: few; V gene: TRBV6-6; CDR3 DNA: TGTGCCAGCAGGGCTAGACAGGACAATTCACCCCTCCACTTT; CDR3 protein: CASRARQDNSPLHF
J gene: TRBJ2-5; D gene: TRBD2; clone size: few; V gene: TRBV4-2; CDR3 DNA: TGTGCCAGCAGCTTAGTCTCGGGCGGGGGGTTATGGGAGACCCAGTACTTC; CDR3 protein: CASSLVSGGGLWETQYF
J gene: TRBJ2-2; D gene: .; clone size: few; V gene: TRBV15; CDR3 DNA: TGTGCCACCAGCAGAGGGACAAACACCGGGGAGCTGTTTTTT; CDR3 protein: CATSRGTNTGELFF
J gene: TRBJ2-3; D gene: .; clone size: .; V gene: TRBV5-6; CDR3 DNA: TGTGCCAGCAGCCACTTACTCGATCGCACAGATACGCAGTATTTT; CDR3 protein: CASSHLLDRTDTQYF
J gene: TRBJ1-6; D gene: .; clone size: many; V gene: TRBV21-1; CDR3 DNA: TGTGCCAGCAGCAAAGGTGGCGGGGACAGTCATTCACCCCTCCACTTT; CDR3 protein: CASSKGGGDSHSPLHF
J gene: TRBJ1-6; D gene: .; clone size: .; V gene: TRBV21-1; CDR3 DNA: TGTGCCAGCAGCGTGAGACAGGGGGCTGTCAATTCACCCCTCCACTTT; CDR3 protein: CASSVRQGAVNSPLHF
J gene: TRBJ1-4; D gene: .; clone size: .; V gene: TRBV5-6; CDR3 DNA: TGTGCCAGCAGCTTGTCGGGGGAAGGTGAAAAACTGTTTTTT; CDR3 protein: CASSLSGEGEKLFF
J gene: TRBJ2-1; D gene: TRBD1; clone size: few; V gene: TRBV11-2; CDR3 DNA: TGTGCCAGCAGCTTAGGGACAGGGGGCCCCTACAATGAGCAGTTCTTC; CDR3 protein: CASSLGTGGPYNEQFF
J gene: TRBJ1-3; D gene: .; clone size: .; V gene: TRBV28; CDR3 DNA: TGTGCCACCCTGTCAGGGTCTGGAAACACCATATATTTT; CDR3 protein: CATLSGSGNTIYF
J gene: TRBJ2-7; D gene: .; clone size: .; V gene: TRBV28; CDR3 DNA: TGTGCCAGCAGAAAAACAGCTACCTACGAGCAGTACTTC; CDR3 protein: CASRKTATYEQYF
J gene: TRBJ2-7; D gene: .; clone size: few; V gene: TRBV5-4; CDR3 DNA: TGTGCCAGCAGCCGGGGTACTAATCCCTACGAGCAGTACTTC; CDR3 protein: CASSRGTNPYEQYF
J gene: TRBJ1-4; D gene: TRBD1; clone size: .; V gene: TRBV9; CDR3 DNA: TGTGCCAGCAGCGGACAGGGTAATGAAAAACTGTTTTTT; CDR3 protein: CASSGQGNEKLFF
J gene: TRBJ2-1; D gene: .; clone size: .; V gene: TRBV4-2; CDR3 DNA: TGTGCCAGCAGCCAGGCGACTACGAGCTCCTACAATGAGCAGTTCTTC; CDR3 protein: CASSQATTSSYNEQFF
J gene: TRBJ2-5; D gene: .; clone size: .; V gene: TRBV30; CDR3 DNA: TGTGCCTGCTCTCCCGTCCAAGAGACCCAGTACTTC; CDR3 protein: CACSPVQETQYF
J gene: TRBJ2-5; D gene: TRBD1; clone size: few; V gene: TRBV2; CDR3 DNA: TGTGCCAGCAGTTCACAGGGGGTGAAAGGAGAGACCCAGTACTTC; CDR3 protein: CASSSQGVKGETQYF
J gene: TRBJ1-2; D gene: .; clone size: few; V gene: TRBV6-1; CDR3 DNA: TGTGCCAGCAGTGAATTTGAGTTCGGGTTCCAGAACTATGGCTACACCTTC; CDR3 protein: CASSEFEFGFQNYGYTF
J gene: TRBJ2-2; D gene: .; clone size: many; V gene: TRBV14; CDR3 DNA: TGTGCCAGCAGCCGCGATGGCGGGGAGCTGTTTTTT; CDR3 protein: CASSRDGGELFF
J gene: TRBJ2-3; D gene: TRBD2; clone size: .; V gene: TRBV7-2; CDR3 DNA: TGTGCCAGCAGCTCCCGGGGGGCAGATACGCAGTATTTT; CDR3 protein: CASSSRGADTQYF
J gene: TRBJ1-5; D gene: .; clone size: many; V gene: TRBV21-1; CDR3 DNA: TGTGCCAGCAGCGACAGGGGCGGAGATAGCAATCAGCCCCAGCATTTT; CDR3 protein: CASSDRGGDSNQPQHF